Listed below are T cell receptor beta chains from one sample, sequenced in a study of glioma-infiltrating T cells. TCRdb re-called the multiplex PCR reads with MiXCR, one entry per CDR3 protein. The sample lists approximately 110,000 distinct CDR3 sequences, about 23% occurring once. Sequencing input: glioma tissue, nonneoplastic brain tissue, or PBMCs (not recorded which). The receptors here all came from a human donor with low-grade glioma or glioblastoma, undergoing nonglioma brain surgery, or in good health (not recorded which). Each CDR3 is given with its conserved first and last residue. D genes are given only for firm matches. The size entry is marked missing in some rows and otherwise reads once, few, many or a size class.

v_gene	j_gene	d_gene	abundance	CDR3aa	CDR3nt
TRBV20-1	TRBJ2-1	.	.	CSARVGPSSRNEQFF	TGCAGTGCTAGAGTGGGCCCCTCTAGCAGGAATGAGCAGTTCTTC
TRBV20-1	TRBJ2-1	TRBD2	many	CSASIAGGYNEQFF	TGCAGTGCCAGCATAGCGGGAGGTTACAATGAGCAGTTCTTC
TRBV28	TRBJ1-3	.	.	CTSKPAGVSSGNTIYF	TGTACCAGCAAACCAGCCGGAGTCTCCTCTGGAAACACCATATATTTT
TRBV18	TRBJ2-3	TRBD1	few	CASFGQGKDTQYF	TGTGCCAGCTTCGGACAGGGGAAGGATACGCAGTATTTT
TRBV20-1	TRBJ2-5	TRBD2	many	CSANSGGEETQYF	TGCAGTGCTAATTCGGGAGGGGAAGAGACCCAGTACTTC
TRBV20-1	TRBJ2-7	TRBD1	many	CSARENPGQSYEQYF	TGCAGTGCTAGAGAAAACCCGGGACAGTCCTACGAGCAGTACTTC
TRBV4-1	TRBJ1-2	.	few	CASSPERTTPSRYGYTF	TGCGCCAGCAGCCCCGAAAGGACGACCCCGTCCCGCTATGGCTACACCTTC
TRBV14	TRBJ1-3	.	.	CASSQGRARDGNTIYF	TGTGCCAGCAGCCAAGGTCGAGCAAGGGACGGAAACACCATATATTTT
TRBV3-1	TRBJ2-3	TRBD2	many	CASSHPGLAFTDTQYF	TGTGCCAGCAGCCACCCGGGACTAGCGTTCACAGATACGCAGTATTTT
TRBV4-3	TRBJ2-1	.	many	CASSHYSDEQFF	TGCGCCAGCAGCCATTACAGCGATGAGCAGTTCTTC
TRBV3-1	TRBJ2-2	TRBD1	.	CASSQTRTGGTGELFF	TGTGCCAGCAGCCAAACCAGGACAGGGGGCACCGGGGAGCTGTTTTTT
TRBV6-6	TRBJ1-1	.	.	CAISYRENTEDFF	TGTGCCATCAGTTACAGGGAGAACACTGAAGATTTCTTT
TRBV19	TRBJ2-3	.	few	CASSIDQTSTSTDTQYF	TGTGCCAGTAGTATAGATCAAACTAGCACCTCCACAGATACGCAGTATTTT
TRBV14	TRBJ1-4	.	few	CASSQLFPDSEKLFF	TGTGCCAGCAGCCAATTATTTCCAGACAGTGAAAAACTGTTTTTT
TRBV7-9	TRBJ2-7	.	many	CASSPLYTTRRSSYEQYF	TGTGCCAGCAGCCCTCTCTACACCACGAGACGCTCCTCCTACGAGCAGTACTTC
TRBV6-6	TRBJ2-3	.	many	CASSYSTLTDTQYF	TGTGCCAGCAGTTACTCGACTCTCACAGATACGCAGTATTTT
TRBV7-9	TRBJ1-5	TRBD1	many	CASSVGTGENQPQHF	TGTGCCAGCAGCGTGGGGACAGGAGAAAATCAGCCCCAGCATTTT
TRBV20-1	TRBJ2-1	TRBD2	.	CRVSGVPNNEQFF	TGCAGGGTAAGCGGGGTACCCAACAATGAGCAGTTCTTC
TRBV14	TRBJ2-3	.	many	CASSQGIIGDTQYF	TGTGCCAGCAGCCAAGGAATTATCGGAGATACGCAGTATTTT
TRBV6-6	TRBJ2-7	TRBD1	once	CASSPQGVGSYEQYF	TGTGCCAGCAGTCCCCAGGGGGTCGGCTCCTACGAGCAGTACTTC
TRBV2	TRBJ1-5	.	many	CASSGRHNQPQHF	TGTGCCAGCAGTGGCCGGCATAATCAGCCCCAGCATTTT
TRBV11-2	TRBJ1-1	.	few	CASSLIGENTEAFF	TGTGCCAGCAGCTTAATCGGGGAGAACACTGAAGCTTTCTTT
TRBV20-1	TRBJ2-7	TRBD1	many	CSARDIRTGGWYEQYF	TGCAGTGCTAGAGATATCCGGACAGGGGGGTGGTACGAGCAGTACTTC
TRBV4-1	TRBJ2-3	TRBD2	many	CASSQDTSGYTDTQYF	TGCGCCAGCAGCCAAGACACTAGCGGATACACAGATACGCAGTATTTT
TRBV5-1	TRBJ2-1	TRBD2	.	CASSLGAGYSYNEQFF	TGCGCCAGCAGCTTGGGAGCGGGATACTCCTACAATGAGCAGTTCTTC
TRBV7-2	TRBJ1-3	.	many	CASSLQSVSGNTIYF	TGTGCCAGCAGCCTCCAGTCTGTGTCAGGAAACACCATATATTTT
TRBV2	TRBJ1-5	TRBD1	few	CASGGGAYSNQPQHF	TGTGCCAGCGGAGGGGGCGCCTATAGCAATCAGCCCCAGCATTTT
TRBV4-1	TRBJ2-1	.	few	CASSQVQSSYNEQSF	TGCGCCAGCAGCCAAGTGCAGAGCTCCTACAATGAGCAGTCCTTC
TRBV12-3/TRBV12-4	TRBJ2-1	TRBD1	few	CASSFGQGVNEQFF	TGTGCCAGCAGTTTCGGACAGGGGGTAAATGAGCAGTTCTTC
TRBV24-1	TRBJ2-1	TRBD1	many	CATSDGDSTYNEQFF	TGTGCCACCAGTGATGGGGACAGCACCTACAATGAGCAGTTCTTC
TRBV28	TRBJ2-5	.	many	CASSETGRRGETQYF	TGTGCCAGCAGTGAAACAGGGAGGAGAGGAGAGACCCAGTACTTC
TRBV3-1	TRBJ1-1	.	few	CASSRRTMGTAANTEAFF	TGTGCCAGCAGCCGTCGAACAATGGGGACGGCCGCAAACACTGAAGCTTTCTTT
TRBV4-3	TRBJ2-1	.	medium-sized	CASSQEGNREPYNEQFF	TGCGCCAGCAGCCAAGAAGGGAACAGGGAACCCTACAATGAGCAGTTCTTC
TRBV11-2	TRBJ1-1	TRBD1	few	CASSRPRDSNTEAFF	TGTGCCAGCAGTCGCCCTAGGGACAGTAACACTGAAGCTTTCTTT
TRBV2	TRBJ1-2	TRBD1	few	CASTSGGSYGYTF	TGTGCCAGCACCTCAGGGGGCAGCTATGGCTACACCTTC
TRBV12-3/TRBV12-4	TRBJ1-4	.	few	CASSLGGSLGTNEKLFF	TGTGCCAGCAGTTTAGGCGGGTCCCTTGGCACTAATGAAAAACTGTTTTTT
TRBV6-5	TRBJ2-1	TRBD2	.	CASSYSGGRSYNEQFF	TGTGCCAGCAGTTACTCGGGCGGGAGATCATACAATGAGCAGTTCTTC
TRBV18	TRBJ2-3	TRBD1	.	CASSPPGTGTSDTQYF	TGTGCCAGCTCACCACCGGGGACAGGGACTTCGGATACGCAGTATTTT
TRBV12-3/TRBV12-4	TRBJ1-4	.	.	CASSLAHNEKLFF	TGTGCCAGCAGTTTAGCACACAATGAAAAACTGTTTTTT
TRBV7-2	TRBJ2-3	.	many	CASSLVHTDTQYF	TGTGCCAGCAGCTTGGTCCACACAGATACGCAGTATTTT
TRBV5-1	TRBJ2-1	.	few	CASSFSGVRSYNEQFF	TGCGCCAGCAGCTTCAGCGGAGTCCGCTCCTACAATGAGCAGTTCTTC
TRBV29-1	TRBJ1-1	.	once	CSVAVMVGTEAFF	TGCAGCGTTGCTGTCATGGTGGGCACTGAAGCTTTCTTT
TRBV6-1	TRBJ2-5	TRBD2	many	CASTPSGSSKTQYF	TGTGCCAGCACTCCTAGCGGGAGCTCGAAGACCCAGTACTTC
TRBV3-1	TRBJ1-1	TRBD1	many	CASSLQGIEAFF	TGTGCCAGCAGCCTACAGGGGATTGAAGCTTTCTTT
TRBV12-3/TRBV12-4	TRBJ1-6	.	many	CASSRDSSDSPLHF	TGTGCCAGCAGTCGGGACTCGTCAGACTCACCCCTCCACTTT
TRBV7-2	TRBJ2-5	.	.	CASSLAVEETQYF	TGTGCCAGCAGCTTAGCCGTTGAAGAGACCCAGTACTTC
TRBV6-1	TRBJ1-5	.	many	CASNNRPELNQPQHF	TGTGCCAGCAACAACCGACCCGAATTAAATCAGCCCCAGCATTTT
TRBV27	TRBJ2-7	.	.	CASSLSAWEIYGQYF	TGTGCCAGCAGTTTATCAGCATGGGAAATCTACGGGCAGTACTTC